This TCR beta chain was identified during a study of T cells in localized non-small cell lung cancer. General study points: The study detected a median about 60 of the top 100 tumor clones in adjacent lung. Uninvolved nearby lung showed the greatest T cell clonality, exceeding that found in tumor. Longer overall survival was associated with a higher density of T cells in the blood.

The CDR3 length is 13 residues. V lost 5 bases and J lost 8, with 11 bases in between. Per the germline V gene, CDR1 is SGHDT and CDR2 is YYEEEE. Using immunoSEQ multiplex PCR, the repertoire was profiled, and TCRdb retains in-frame clones only, with some absent. Here the sample spans approximately 30,000 clones, 85% to 95% being singletons. Notes on this clone: Its matching antigen is unknown.

This rearrangement joins TRBV5-6 to TRBJ1-6, with D perhaps TRBD1 (5 bases). This clonotype originated in a female donor over 55 with stage II lung adenocarcinoma. The sample was peripheral blood mononuclear cells, taken before any cancer treatment. The CDR3 protein is CASSGTGDSPLHF. The CDR3 bases are TGTGCCAGCAGTGGCACAGGAGATTCACCCCTCCACTTT.